This TCR beta chain was recorded in a study of blood T cell repertoires in COVID-19. Per the study methods: Reference gene primer amplification in the assay estimated nucleated cell counts. The method was immunoSEQ multiplex PCR; TCRdb's version includes in-frame clones alone and lacks a portion of them. V and J calls and clone size follow that table, whereas D and trimming were derived from the DNA. This sample carries 250,000 to 350,000 clones, around 85% of them seen once, and the ten largest clones take over 1.1%. CDR1 is LNHDA, CDR2 SQIVND, per germline (reference sequence). This CDR3 spans 16 amino acids. J gave up 5 bases and V 5 bases, and 14 bases lay outside the gene matches. The Seattle patients, enrolled during active infection, were followed longitudinally.

The chain carries TRBV19 and TRBJ2-5; 7 nucleotides align to TRBD2. This sequence was found in a human donor with COVID-19, enrolled during active disease. The donor label of this sample is uncertain. Sequenced sample: peripheral blood. This chain's CDR3 is CASSQFPGGTGETQYF. CDR3 nucleotide sequence: TGTGCCAGTAGTCAATTCCCGGGAGGTACGGGCGAGACCCAGTACTTC.